This is a list of T cell receptor beta chains from one sample in a study of PD-1 blockade in classical Hodgkin lymphoma. The data were produced by immunoSEQ multiplex PCR, yet TCRdb's version contains in-frame clones alone and is incomplete. The sample lists about 98,000 clones; over 85% were seen once. The sequencing used peripheral blood mononuclear cells (PBMCs), collected at baseline. These receptors came from a human donor with classical Hodgkin lymphoma. Each CDR3 is given with its conserved first and last residue. A D gene is named only where the DNA matches it firmly. Clone size appears in some rows only: once, few, many, or a class for an expanded clone.

clone_size	v_call	d_call	j_call	cdr3_aa	cdr3_nt
.	TRBV18	.	TRBJ2-3	CASSPRDTSTDTQYF	TGTGCCAGCTCACCCCGGGACACAAGCACAGATACGCAGTATTTT
once	TRBV5-1	.	TRBJ2-1	CASKGSNEQFF	TGCGCCAGCAAAGGGTCCAATGAGCAGTTCTTC
.	TRBV7-7	.	TRBJ2-1	CASSLDTYNEQFF	TGTGCTAGCAGCTTAGATACCTACAATGAGCAGTTCTTC
.	TRBV28	.	TRBJ1-2	CASSLSDGNYGYTF	TGTGCCAGCAGTTTAAGCGACGGCAACTATGGCTACACCTTC
.	TRBV9	TRBD2	TRBJ2-1	CASSVGASGRDNEQFF	TGTGCCAGCAGCGTAGGGGCCAGCGGGAGGGACAATGAGCAGTTCTTC
.	TRBV5-1	.	TRBJ1-1	CASSLQLNTEAFF	TGCGCCAGCAGCTTACAGCTGAACACTGAAGCTTTCTTT
.	TRBV28	.	TRBJ1-1	CASSPSTRGNTEAFF	TGTGCCAGCAGTCCATCAACAAGAGGGAACACTGAAGCTTTCTTT
.	TRBV7-2	TRBD2	TRBJ2-2	CAKPLAGGMNTGELFF	TGTGCCAAACCACTAGCGGGAGGGATGAACACCGGGGAGCTGTTTTTT
.	TRBV5-4	.	TRBJ2-5	CASSLELSGGSRQETQYF	TGTGCCAGCAGCTTGGAACTTTCTGGCGGTTCTAGGCAAGAGACCCAGTACTTC
.	TRBV5-1	TRBD2	TRBJ2-7	CASSLGQGRPPPRTSGTYEQYF	TGCGCCAGCAGCTTAGGACAGGGGCGGCCGCCCCCCAGGACTAGCGGGACCTACGAGCAGTACTTC
.	TRBV6-1	TRBD2	TRBJ2-7	CASRAGGLVGEQYF	TGTGCCAGCAGGGCGGGGGGACTGGTGGGCGAGCAGTACTTC
.	TRBV10-1	TRBD2	TRBJ2-1	CASSEAGGYNEQFF	TGCGCCAGCAGTGAGGCGGGAGGGTACAATGAGCAGTTCTTC
.	TRBV2	.	TRBJ1-4	CASSEARGEEKLFF	TGTGCCAGCAGTGAAGCCAGGGGCGAGGAAAAACTGTTTTTT
.	TRBV4-1	.	TRBJ2-3	CASSRFFPGDTQYF	TGCGCCAGCAGCCGCTTCTTTCCGGGGGATACGCAGTATTTT
.	TRBV9	.	TRBJ2-1	CASSVEASHNEQFF	TGTGCCAGCAGCGTAGAGGCTAGCCATAATGAGCAGTTCTTC
once	TRBV27	.	TRBJ1-4	CASSLAYRRPNEKLFF	TGTGCCAGCAGTTTAGCCTACAGGCGGCCTAATGAAAAACTGTTTTTT
once	TRBV29-1	.	TRBJ1-1	CSVARAGVNTEAFF	TGCAGCGTTGCCCGGGCAGGGGTGAACACTGAAGCTTTCTTT
.	TRBV2	.	TRBJ1-5	CASRQQGNQPQHF	TGTGCCAGCAGGCAACAGGGAAATCAGCCCCAGCATTTT
.	TRBV5-1	.	TRBJ1-2	CASSLEGRTYGYTF	TGCGCCAGCAGCTTGGAGGGACGGACCTATGGCTACACCTTC
.	TRBV7-9	.	TRBJ1-3	CASSQGRVSGNTIYF	TGTGCCAGCAGCCAGGGCAGGGTCTCTGGAAACACCATATATTTT
.	TRBV6-1	TRBD1	TRBJ2-7	CAIGTAYEQYF	TGTGCCATCGGGACAGCGTACGAGCAGTACTTC
.	TRBV6-5	.	TRBJ2-3	CASSYSMLADTQYF	TGTGCCAGCAGTTACTCGATGTTGGCAGATACGCAGTATTTT
.	TRBV5-1	TRBD2	TRBJ2-1	CASSLTFSGYNEQFF	TGCGCCAGCAGCTTGACTTTTAGCGGGTACAATGAGCAGTTCTTC
.	TRBV30	.	TRBJ2-1	CAWSVGNEQFF	TGTGCCTGGAGTGTCGGGAATGAGCAGTTCTTC
.	TRBV9	TRBD1	TRBJ1-2	CASSVYPGQQAYGYTF	TGTGCCAGCAGCGTATATCCGGGACAGCAAGCCTATGGCTACACCTTC
.	TRBV19	.	TRBJ2-1	CASSIVTGSADEQFF	TGTGCCAGTAGTATAGTGACCGGGAGTGCCGATGAGCAGTTCTTC
once	TRBV27	.	TRBJ2-7	CASSSYGGGEGNEQYF	TGTGCCAGCAGCTCCTATGGAGGGGGAGAAGGGAACGAGCAGTACTTC
.	TRBV7-3	.	TRBJ2-1	CASSSFRAPYNEQFF	TGTGCCAGCAGTTCGTTCCGGGCTCCCTACAATGAGCAGTTCTTC
few	TRBV28	.	TRBJ2-1	CASRYYNEQFF	TGTGCCAGTAGGTACTACAATGAGCAGTTCTTC
.	TRBV6-5	.	TRBJ2-1	CASSYSSYEQFF	TGTGCCAGCAGTTACTCGTCCTATGAGCAGTTCTTC
few	TRBV14	TRBD1	TRBJ1-4	CASSQLTGGSATNEKLFF	TGTGCCAGCAGCCAGTTAACAGGGGGCAGCGCAACTAATGAAAAACTGTTTTTT
.	TRBV4-2	TRBD2	TRBJ2-7	CASSQVTSGTDEQYF	TGTGCCAGCAGCCAAGTCACTAGCGGGACGGACGAGCAGTACTTC
.	TRBV29-1	.	TRBJ2-2	CSASKDIARTGELFF	TGCAGCGCCTCGAAGGACATCGCCAGGACCGGGGAGCTGTTTTTT
.	TRBV6-1	TRBD1	TRBJ2-7	CASSDMGTGVFEQYF	TGTGCCAGCAGTGACATGGGGACAGGGGTTTTCGAGCAGTACTTC
.	TRBV9	.	TRBJ2-1	CASSVVGTSREPFF	TGTGCCAGCAGCGTAGTAGGGACCTCTAGGGAACCGTTCTTC
.	TRBV18	.	TRBJ2-7	CASSPTSYEQYF	TGTGCCAGCTCACCCACTTCCTACGAGCAGTACTTC
.	TRBV6-6	.	TRBJ2-1	CASSYGTPNEQFF	TGTGCCAGCAGTTACGGGACCCCCAATGAGCAGTTCTTC
once	TRBV12-5	.	TRBJ1-1	CASGSAEAFF	TGTGCTAGTGGTTCTGCTGAAGCTTTCTTT
.	TRBV6-5	.	TRBJ1-4	CASGRRGKLFF	TGTGCCAGCGGGCGACGAGGAAAACTGTTTTTT
.	TRBV20-1	.	TRBJ2-1	CSAPKSREQFF	TGCAGTGCCCCAAAGTCTCGGGAGCAGTTCTTC
.	TRBV9	.	TRBJ1-1	CASSVEGLNTEAFF	TGTGCCAGCAGCGTAGAGGGTCTGAACACTGAAGCTTTCTTT
.	TRBV28	TRBD1	TRBJ1-2	CATGGKLRGYGYTF	TGTGCAACAGGGGGGAAGCTGAGGGGCTATGGCTACACCTTC
.	TRBV10-3	TRBD2	TRBJ2-1	CAISDRGGRTSGDRNEQFF	TGTGCCATCAGTGATAGAGGGGGGAGGACTAGCGGGGACCGGAATGAGCAGTTCTTC
once	TRBV27	.	TRBJ2-3	CASSFISDTQYF	TGTGCCAGCAGTTTCATATCAGATACGCAGTATTTT
.	TRBV9	TRBD1	TRBJ2-7	CAPGTAVSKQYF	TGTGCCCCAGGGACAGCCGTCTCGAAGCAGTACTTC
.	TRBV2	TRBD1	TRBJ1-2	CASSENRGLGFGYTF	TGTGCCAGCAGTGAAAACAGGGGGCTGGGCTTTGGCTACACCTTC
.	TRBV9	.	TRBJ2-7	CASSVDGYYEQYF	TGTGCCAGCAGCGTAGACGGCTACTACGAGCAGTACTTC
.	TRBV19	.	TRBJ1-1	CASSQTRSAEAFF	TGTGCCAGTAGCCAGACAAGATCCGCAGAAGCTTTCTTT
.	TRBV5-6	.	TRBJ2-7	CASSWGPGLASSEQYF	TGTGCCAGCAGCTGGGGCCCAGGTCTAGCGTCAAGCGAGCAGTACTTC
.	TRBV27	.	TRBJ2-7	CASSLRQTGNEQYF	TGTGCCAGCAGTCTCCGCCAAACAGGGAACGAGCAGTACTTC
once	TRBV15	.	TRBJ1-2	CATSRDWQANYGYTF	TGTGCCACCAGCAGAGACTGGCAGGCTAACTATGGCTACACCTTC
.	TRBV10-3	.	TRBJ1-2	CATTQQGSGYGYTF	TGTGCCACCACTCAACAGGGTTCGGGCTATGGCTACACCTTC